These 5 T cell receptor beta chains share one sample of origin, sequenced in a study of T cell responses to AZD1222 COVID-19 vaccine. Profiled with immunoSEQ multiplex PCR; TCRdb holds only in-frame clones, not every one. The table records 100,000 to 150,000 clones, 89% of them present only once. Sequences were derived from peripheral blood, sampled on day 0 of AZD1222 vaccination. The receptors stem from an adult in good health.

The chain couples TRBV15 to TRBJ2-3; D uncertain. The germline CDR1 and CDR2 sequences are LNHNV and YYDKDF (reference sequence). The CDR3 loop spans 13 amino acids. V was trimmed by 4 bases and J by 4 bases, leaving 9 bases between them. CDR3 in DNA: TGTGCCACCAGCACTAGGGCGGCAGATACGCAGTATTTT. The encoded protein is CATSTRAADTQYF.

The chain is built from TRBV3-1 (or the pseudogene TRBV3-2) and TRBJ1-3; D unresolved. Trimming left V 1 base short and J 1 base short, with 5 bases between. Germline V gene data show CDR1 as LGHDT and CDR2 as YNNKEL (reference sequence). The CDR3 has 14 residues. The CDR3 is CASSQGDSGNTIYF. The CDR3 nucleotides read TGTGCCAGCAGCCAAGGGGATTCTGGAAACACCATATATTTT.

The genes are TRBV5-5 and TRBJ2-1; D remains unclear. CDR1 is SGHKS, CDR2 YYEKEE, per germline (reference sequence). There are 8 residues in the CDR3. Trimming removed 10 bases at V and 10 bases at J, with 6 bases between. In DNA form, the CDR3 reads TGTGCCTTCGACGAGCAGTTCTTC. Translated, it gives CAFDEQFF.

The chain has TRBV7-2 and TRBJ2-5; no clear D. This CDR3 has 14 residues. Looked up from germline, CDR1 is SGHTA and CDR2 is FQGNSA. The V and J ends lost 2 bases and 7 bases respectively, with 14 bases between them. CDR3 nucleotides: TGTGCCAGCAGCTTATTGGCGAGTTTGGGGACCCAGTACTTC. Translation: CASSLLASLGTQYF.

The chain joins TRBV10-3 to TRBJ1-2, with TRBD1 matching 8 bases. J was trimmed by 1 base and V by 7 bases; bases with no gene match: 11. The length of the CDR3 is 16 residues. CDR1 and CDR2 (germline): ENHRY, SYGVKD. CDR3 bases: TGTGCCATCACCCCCACCGAAGGACAGGGTAACTATGGCTACACCTTC. Translated, it gives CAITPTEGQGNYGYTF.